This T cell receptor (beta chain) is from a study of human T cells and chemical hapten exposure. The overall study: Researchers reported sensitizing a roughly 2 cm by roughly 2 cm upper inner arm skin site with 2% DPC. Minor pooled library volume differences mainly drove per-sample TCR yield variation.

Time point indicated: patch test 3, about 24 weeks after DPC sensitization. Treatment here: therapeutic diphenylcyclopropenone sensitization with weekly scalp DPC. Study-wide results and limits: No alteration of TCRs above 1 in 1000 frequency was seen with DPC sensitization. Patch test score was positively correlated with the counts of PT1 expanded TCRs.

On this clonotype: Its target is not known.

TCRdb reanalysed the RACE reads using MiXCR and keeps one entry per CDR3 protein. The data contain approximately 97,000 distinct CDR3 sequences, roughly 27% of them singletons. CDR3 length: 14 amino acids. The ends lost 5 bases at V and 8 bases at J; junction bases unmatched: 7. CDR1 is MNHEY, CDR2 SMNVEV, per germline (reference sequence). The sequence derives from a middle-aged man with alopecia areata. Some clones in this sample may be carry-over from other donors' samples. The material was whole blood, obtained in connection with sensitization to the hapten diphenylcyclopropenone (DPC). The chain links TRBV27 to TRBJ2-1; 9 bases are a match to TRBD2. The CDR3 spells CASSSGRRGDEQFF. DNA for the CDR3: TGTGCCAGCAGTAGCGGGAGGAGGGGTGATGAGCAGTTCTTC.